This TCR beta chain derives from a study of T cells after yellow fever vaccination. CDR1 SGHDT and CDR2 YYEEEE come from the germline V gene. The CDR3 has 15 amino acids. The V gene end was trimmed by 6 bases and the J gene end by 1 base; junction bases not matched to a gene: 5. Comments on this clonotype: Its antigen is undetermined.

Conversion of TCR transcripts into cDNA relied on 5'RACE template switching, which added a universal primer site and UMIs. Each CDR3 protein gets one entry after TCRdb re-called the 5' RACE reads with MiXCR. Among 170,000 or so distinct CDR3 sequences, roughly 6.4% were seen once, and the ten largest hold 2.9%. Findings of the study overall: Only a minor proportion of clonotypes was detected across both CD4 and CD8 compartments.

This TCR was sampled from a man younger than 30 who received the YFV17D yellow fever vaccine. This sequence joins TRBV5-6 and TRBJ2-2; the match to TRBD1 covers 8 bases. The sample in question was CD4+ T cells sorted from PBMCs, obtained on the day of the first yellow fever vaccination. Here the CDR3 reads CASTRDRRNTGELFF. In DNA form, the CDR3 reads TGTGCCAGCACCCGGGACAGGAGGAACACCGGGGAGCTGTTTTTT.